The rows below give T cell receptor beta chains drawn from one sample of a study of blood T cell repertoires in COVID-19. TCRdb keeps only in-frame clones here, not all; method: immunoSEQ multiplex PCR. Of about 240,000 clones listed, roughly 91% were seen once; the top ten hold 0.95% to 1%. The sample was peripheral blood. The receptors derive from a woman in her forties who had recovered from COVID-19. CDR3s include the opening cysteine and the closing phenylalanine or tryptophan. The D gene is left open where the match is weak. Clone sizes are given selectively: once, few, many, or a class where the clone is expanded.

TRBD2	TRBJ2-1	TRBV6-2/TRBV6-3	-	CASSYSTSGSSMEQFF	TGTGCCAGCAGTTACTCGACTAGCGGGAGTTCAATGGAGCAGTTCTTC
-	TRBJ2-5	TRBV27	-	CASSFLGSYRGTTQETQYF	TGTGCCAGCAGTTTCTTGGGGTCGTATAGGGGGACCACCCAAGAGACCCAGTACTTC
TRBD1	TRBJ1-4	TRBV3-1/TRBV3-2	-	CASSQRTGAGTNEKLFF	TGTGCCAGCAGCCAAAGGACAGGGGCCGGGACTAATGAAAAACTGTTTTTT
TRBD1	TRBJ1-4	TRBV11-2	-	CASSPRQGARKLFF	TGTGCCAGCAGCCCCAGACAGGGGGCGCGGAAACTGTTTTTT
-	TRBJ2-1	TRBV6-5	-	CASSYLGQGEQFF	TGTGCCAGCAGTTACCTGGGCCAGGGTGAGCAGTTCTTC
-	TRBJ2-1	TRBV14	-	CASSGFPEGEQFF	TGTGCCAGCAGCGGCTTCCCAGAGGGTGAGCAGTTCTTC
TRBD1	TRBJ2-2	TRBV27	few	CASSLAGGAYGELFF	TGTGCCAGCAGTTTGGCAGGGGGCGCCTACGGGGAGCTGTTTTTT
TRBD1	TRBJ2-7	TRBV18	-	CASSPPRQGADEQYF	TGTGCCAGCTCACCCCCAAGACAGGGGGCTGACGAGCAGTACTTC
TRBD2	TRBJ2-1	TRBV7-2	-	CASSRGGGLAIYNEQFF	TGTGCCAGCAGCCGCGGGGGTGGACTAGCTATCTACAATGAGCAGTTCTTC
-	TRBJ1-2	TRBV21-1	-	CASRPRGGRGNGYTF	TGTGCCAGCAGACCTCGGGGGGGCAGGGGGAATGGCTACACCTTC
TRBD2	TRBJ2-1	TRBV11-3	-	CASSPRGREGNNEQFF	TGTGCCAGCAGCCCGAGGGGGCGGGAGGGGAACAATGAGCAGTTCTTC
-	TRBJ1-2	TRBV4-3	-	CASSQDPGRAGNYGYTF	TGCGCCAGCAGCCAAGACCCCGGCAGGGCGGGAAACTATGGCTACACCTTC
TRBD1	TRBJ1-2	TRBV27	-	CASSLRPSGSPRDRVRDGYTF	TGTGCCAGCAGTTTAAGGCCCTCGGGTTCCCCTCGGGACAGGGTGAGGGATGGCTACACCTTC
TRBD2	TRBJ2-1	TRBV6-2/TRBV6-3	-	CASSQRGTRPYNEQFF	TGTGCCAGCAGCCAACGAGGGACTAGGCCCTACAATGAGCAGTTCTTC
TRBD1	TRBJ1-2	TRBV5-4	-	CASSLAHRGQGDGYTF	TGTGCCAGCAGCTTGGCCCACAGGGGGCAAGGGGATGGCTACACCTTC
-	TRBJ1-5	TRBV30	once	CAWSLAWGMGSNQPQHF	TGTGCCTGGAGTCTAGCGTGGGGGATGGGGAGCAATCAGCCCCAGCATTTT
TRBD1	TRBJ2-5	TRBV5-3	once	CARSPRGSGTQYF	TGTGCCAGAAGCCCCAGGGGGAGTGGGACCCAGTACTTC
-	TRBJ2-7	TRBV29-1	-	CSVGQGTTYEQYF	TGCAGCGTTGGGCAGGGGACGACCTACGAGCAGTACTTC
TRBD2	TRBJ2-1	TRBV4-2	-	CASSQGVPSGKGHNEQFF	TGTGCCAGCAGCCAAGGGGTCCCTAGCGGAAAGGGGCACAATGAGCAGTTCTTC
-	TRBJ2-3	TRBV29-1	-	CSVASRGTDTQYF	TGCAGCGTCGCGAGCCGGGGCACAGATACGCAGTATTTT
-	TRBJ1-6	TRBV4-3	-	CASSQVFLGRTARVWPLHF	TGCGCCAGCAGCCAAGTTTTTTTGGGACGGACAGCCCGTGTGTGGCCCCTCCACTTT
-	TRBJ1-1	TRBV19	-	CASRLQGPNTEAFF	TGTGCCAGTAGGTTACAGGGACCGAACACTGAAGCTTTCTTT
-	TRBJ2-3	TRBV30	-	CAWSGSTGADTQYF	TGTGCCTGGAGCGGGTCGACGGGGGCAGATACGCAGTATTTT
-	TRBJ2-1	TRBV30	-	CAWSKLQNGEQFF	TGTGCCTGGAGTAAACTTCAAAACGGTGAGCAGTTCTTC
TRBD2	TRBJ2-3	TRBV7-3	-	CASSPGGADTQYF	TGTGCCAGCAGCCCCGGGGGGGCGGATACGCAGTATTTT
-	TRBJ2-2	TRBV3-1/TRBV3-2	-	CASSQAWRRDTGELFF	TGTGCCAGCAGCCAAGCGTGGCGGAGAGACACCGGGGAGCTGTTTTTT
-	TRBJ1-6	TRBV5-4	-	CASSLVGGQNNSPLHF	TGTGCCAGCAGCTTGGTCGGGGGGCAGAATAATTCACCCCTCCACTTT
TRBD1	TRBJ1-2	TRBV5-4	-	CASSAGQGFIYGYTF	TGTGCCAGCAGCGCGGGACAGGGTTTCATCTATGGCTACACCTTC
TRBD1	TRBJ2-7	TRBV5-4	-	CASSLTGTGGVREQYF	TGTGCCAGCAGCCTGACCGGGACAGGGGGCGTTAGGGAGCAGTACTTC
TRBD2	TRBJ2-7	TRBV3-1/TRBV3-2	-	CASSQEGGTSGKSGEQYF	TGTGCCAGCAGCCAAGAGGGGGGGACTAGCGGGAAATCCGGCGAGCAGTACTTC
TRBD1	TRBJ1-2	TRBV7-2	-	CASSLGTGAGGYTF	TGTGCCAGCAGCTTAGGCACAGGGGCTGGGGGCTACACCTTC
TRBD2	TRBJ2-1	TRBV6-4	-	CASSESGRTIYNEQFF	TGTGCCAGCAGCGAAAGCGGGAGGACAATTTACAATGAGCAGTTCTTC
-	TRBJ2-7	TRBV6-2/TRBV6-3	-	CASSYGTGGQYF	TGTGCCAGCAGTTACGGGACTGGGGGGCAGTACTTC
-	TRBJ1-1	TRBV3-1/TRBV3-2	-	CASSQEGRQAFF	TGTGCCAGCAGCCAAGAGGGCAGGCAAGCTTTCTTT
TRBD2	TRBJ2-5	TRBV5-1	once	CASSRGTSGRRTQETQYF	TGCGCCAGCAGCCGCGGGACTAGCGGGAGGCGAACCCAAGAGACCCAGTACTTC
TRBD2	TRBJ2-3	TRBV5-1	-	CASSLAGGPTDTQYF	TGCGCCAGCAGCTTGGCGGGAGGCCCCACAGATACGCAGTATTTT
TRBD2	TRBJ2-7	TRBV6-2/TRBV6-3	-	CASSPPGGSASGSLHEQYF	TGTGCCAGCAGCCCCCCAGGGGGTTCAGCTAGCGGGAGTCTTCACGAGCAGTACTTC
-	TRBJ1-5	TRBV7-3	few	CASSLRRGNQPQHF	TGTGCCAGCAGCTTACGCAGGGGCAATCAGCCCCAGCATTTT
-	TRBJ2-2	TRBV5-1	-	CASSLVRGDTGELFF	TGCGCCAGCAGCTTGGTCAGGGGGGACACCGGGGAGCTGTTTTTT
-	TRBJ1-1	TRBV5-1	-	CASSPGLVNTEAFF	TGCGCCAGCAGCCCCGGACTGGTAAACACTGAAGCTTTCTTT
-	TRBJ1-1	TRBV13	-	CASSLRGPNTEAFF	TGTGCCAGCAGCCTAAGGGGCCCGAACACTGAAGCTTTCTTT
TRBD2	TRBJ2-1	TRBV7-9	once	CASSLGAGGRWLLIF	TGTGCCAGCAGCTTGGGAGCGGGGGGCCGTTGGTTGTTGATCTTC
TRBD1	TRBJ1-5	TRBV27	-	CASSQRQGRRNQPQHF	TGTGCCAGCAGTCAACGACAGGGGAGAAGGAATCAGCCCCAGCATTTT
-	TRBJ1-2	TRBV19	-	CASSMEGRSYGYTF	TGTGCCAGTAGTATGGAGGGGCGCTCCTATGGCTACACCTTC
TRBD2	TRBJ2-7	TRBV11-2	once	CASSQGLALPTLTQQYF	TGTGCCAGCAGCCAGGGACTAGCCCTCCCCACCCTTACGCAGCAGTACTTC
TRBD2	TRBJ2-2	TRBV7-2	once	CASSLPRGGGELFF	TGTGCCAGCAGCTTACCCCGGGGGGGCGGGGAGCTGTTTTTT
-	TRBJ1-1	TRBV18	-	CASSVGRGGGTEAFF	TGTGCCAGCTCTGTAGGTCGGGGGGGCGGCACTGAAGCTTTCTTT